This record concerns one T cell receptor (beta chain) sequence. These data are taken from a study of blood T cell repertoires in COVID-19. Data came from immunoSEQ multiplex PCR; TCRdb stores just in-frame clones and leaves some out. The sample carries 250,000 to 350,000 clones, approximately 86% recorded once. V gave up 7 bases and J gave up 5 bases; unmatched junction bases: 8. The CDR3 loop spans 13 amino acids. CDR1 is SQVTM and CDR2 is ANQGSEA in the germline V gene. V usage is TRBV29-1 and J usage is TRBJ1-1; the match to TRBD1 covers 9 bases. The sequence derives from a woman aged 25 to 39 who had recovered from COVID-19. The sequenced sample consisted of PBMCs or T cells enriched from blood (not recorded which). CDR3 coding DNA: TGCAGCGCCGGGACAGGGAGGGATACTGAAGCTTTCTTT. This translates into CSAGTGRDTEAFF.